A selection of T cell receptor beta chains follows, all from one sample in a study of shared clonotypes between healthy human individuals. Profiling relied on immunoSEQ multiplex PCR, and the TCRdb table lists in-frame clones only, not all of them. The sample has millions of clones, 95% seen once. The sequenced material came from naive CD4+ T cells sorted from blood. The receptors stem from a man in his late teens or twenties in good health. CDR3s include the opening cysteine and the closing phenylalanine or tryptophan. D genes are given only for firm matches. Clone size is given for some rows only: seen once, a few or many times, or a class if the clone is expanded.

j_gene: TRBJ1-6; d_gene: TRBD1; abundance: .; v_gene: TRBV27; CDR3nt: TGTGCCAGCAGTTTCGGACAGGGGCCTTCACCCCTCCACTTT; CDR3aa: CASSFGQGPSPLHF
j_gene: TRBJ1-1; d_gene: .; abundance: .; v_gene: TRBV6-5; CDR3nt: TGTGCCAGCAGTTTACCAGGGGCGAGGGAAGCTTTCTTT; CDR3aa: CASSLPGAREAFF
j_gene: TRBJ2-7; d_gene: .; abundance: .; v_gene: TRBV18; CDR3nt: TGTGCCAGCTCACCCGGACAAGAAGAGCAGTACTTC; CDR3aa: CASSPGQEEQYF
j_gene: TRBJ2-1; d_gene: TRBD2; abundance: .; v_gene: TRBV19; CDR3nt: TGTGCGTCTTCGACTAGCGTAAATGAGCAGTTCTTC; CDR3aa: CASSTSVNEQFF
j_gene: TRBJ2-7; d_gene: .; abundance: few; v_gene: TRBV2; CDR3nt: TGTGCCAGCAGTGATCAAGGGGAGCAGTACTTC; CDR3aa: CASSDQGEQYF
j_gene: TRBJ1-6; d_gene: .; abundance: .; v_gene: TRBV6-1; CDR3nt: TGTGCCAGCAGCTACAGGGTTTCCTATAATTCACCCCTCCACTTT; CDR3aa: CASSYRVSYNSPLHF
j_gene: TRBJ2-5; d_gene: TRBD1; abundance: .; v_gene: TRBV5-1; CDR3nt: TGCGCCAGCACCTTGCTTAAGGGGGCAGTGTCAGAGACCCAGTACTTC; CDR3aa: CASTLLKGAVSETQYF
j_gene: TRBJ2-7; d_gene: .; abundance: .; v_gene: TRBV10-1; CDR3nt: TGCGCCAGCAGTGCGGCGGGCCCTACCTACGAGCAGTACTTC; CDR3aa: CASSAAGPTYEQYF
j_gene: TRBJ2-7; d_gene: .; abundance: .; v_gene: TRBV20-1; CDR3nt: TGCAGTGCCTCAGGGCCCTCGGAGCAGTACTTC; CDR3aa: CSASGPSEQYF
j_gene: TRBJ1-2; d_gene: TRBD1; abundance: .; v_gene: TRBV2; CDR3nt: TGTGCCAGCAGGGGACAGGGGCCTAACTATGGCTACACCTTC; CDR3aa: CASRGQGPNYGYTF
j_gene: TRBJ2-7; d_gene: TRBD1; abundance: .; v_gene: TRBV18; CDR3nt: TGTGCCAGCTCACCATTGTTGACAGGGGGTACCTACGAGCAGTACTTC; CDR3aa: CASSPLLTGGTYEQYF
j_gene: TRBJ2-3; d_gene: .; abundance: .; v_gene: TRBV2; CDR3nt: TGTGCCAGCAGTGAAGACAGGGCTACTAACACAGATACGCAGTATTTT; CDR3aa: CASSEDRATNTDTQYF
j_gene: TRBJ1-2; d_gene: .; abundance: .; v_gene: TRBV6-5; CDR3nt: TGTGCCAGCAGTTACTCTCGGCATAACTATGGCTACACCTTC; CDR3aa: CASSYSRHNYGYTF
j_gene: TRBJ1-6; d_gene: .; abundance: .; v_gene: TRBV9; CDR3nt: TGTGCCAGCAGTCACGATCCCTCTTCAACTTCACCCCTCCACTTT; CDR3aa: CASSHDPSSTSPLHF
j_gene: TRBJ1-3; d_gene: .; abundance: .; v_gene: TRBV6-1; CDR3nt: TGTGCCAGCAGTGAGGCCCAGGGACTGGGAAACACCATATATTTT; CDR3aa: CASSEAQGLGNTIYF
j_gene: TRBJ2-7; d_gene: .; abundance: .; v_gene: TRBV7-2; CDR3nt: TGTGCCAGCAGCCGCCCCGAGGTTGGCACCTACGAGCAGTACTTC; CDR3aa: CASSRPEVGTYEQYF